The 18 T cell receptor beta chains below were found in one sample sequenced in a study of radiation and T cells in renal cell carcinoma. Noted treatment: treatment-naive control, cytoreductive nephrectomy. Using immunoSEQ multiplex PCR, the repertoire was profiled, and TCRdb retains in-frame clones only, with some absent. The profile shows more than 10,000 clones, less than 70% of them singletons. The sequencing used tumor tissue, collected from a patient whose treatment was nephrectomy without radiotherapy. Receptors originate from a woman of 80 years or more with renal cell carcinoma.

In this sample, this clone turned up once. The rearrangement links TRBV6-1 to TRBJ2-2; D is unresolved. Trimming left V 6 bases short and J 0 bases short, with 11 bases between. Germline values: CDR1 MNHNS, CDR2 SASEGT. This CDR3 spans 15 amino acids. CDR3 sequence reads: CASRRTATNTGELFF. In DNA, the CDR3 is TGTGCCAGCAGAAGGACGGCCACGAACACCGGGGAGCTGTTTTTT.

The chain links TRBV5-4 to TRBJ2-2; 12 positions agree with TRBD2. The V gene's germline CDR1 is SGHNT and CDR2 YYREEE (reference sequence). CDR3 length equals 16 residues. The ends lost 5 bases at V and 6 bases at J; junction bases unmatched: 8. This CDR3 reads CASSRTSGEAAGELFF. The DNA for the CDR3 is TGTGCCAGCAGTCGGACTAGCGGGGAAGCGGCCGGGGAGCTGTTTTTT.

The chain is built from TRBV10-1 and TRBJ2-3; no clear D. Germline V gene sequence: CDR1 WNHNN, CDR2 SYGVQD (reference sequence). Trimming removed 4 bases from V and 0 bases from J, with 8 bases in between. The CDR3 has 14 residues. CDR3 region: CASSGAASTDTQYF. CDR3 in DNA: TGCGCCAGCAGTGGGGCGGCCAGCACAGATACGCAGTATTTT.

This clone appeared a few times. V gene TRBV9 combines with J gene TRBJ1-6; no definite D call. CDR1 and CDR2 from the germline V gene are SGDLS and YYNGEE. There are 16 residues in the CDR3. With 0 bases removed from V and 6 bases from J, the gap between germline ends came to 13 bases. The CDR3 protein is CASSVGVRVVNSPLHF. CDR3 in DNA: TGTGCCAGCAGCGTAGGAGTAAGGGTAGTTAATTCACCCCTCCACTTT. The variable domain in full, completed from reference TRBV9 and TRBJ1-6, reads DSGVTQTPKHLITATGQRVTLRCSPRSGDLSVYWYQQSLDQGLQFLIQYYNGEERAKGNILERFSAQQFPDLHSELNLSSLELGDSALYFCASSVGVRVVNSPLHFGNGTRLTVT.

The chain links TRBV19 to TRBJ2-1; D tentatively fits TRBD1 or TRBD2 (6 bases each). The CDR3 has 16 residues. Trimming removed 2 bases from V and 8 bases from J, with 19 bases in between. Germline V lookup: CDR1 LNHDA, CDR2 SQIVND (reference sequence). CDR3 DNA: TGTGCCAGTAGTATAAGGAGGGGGGCTTTGACCGATGAGCAGTTCTTC. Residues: CASSIRRGALTDEQFF. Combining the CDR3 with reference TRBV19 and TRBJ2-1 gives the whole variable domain DGGITQSPKYLFRKEGQNVTLSCEQNLNHDAMYWYRQDPGQGLRLIYYSQIVNDFQKGDIAEGYSVSREKKESFPLTVTSAQKNPTAFYLCASSIRRGALTDEQFFGPGTRLTVL.

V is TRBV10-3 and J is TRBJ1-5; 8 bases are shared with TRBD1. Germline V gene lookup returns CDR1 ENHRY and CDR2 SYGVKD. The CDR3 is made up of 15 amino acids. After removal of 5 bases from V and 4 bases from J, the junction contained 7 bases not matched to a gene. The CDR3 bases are TGTGCCATCAGTCCAAATGACAGGGGTAATCAGCCCCAGCATTTT. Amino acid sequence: CAISPNDRGNQPQHF.

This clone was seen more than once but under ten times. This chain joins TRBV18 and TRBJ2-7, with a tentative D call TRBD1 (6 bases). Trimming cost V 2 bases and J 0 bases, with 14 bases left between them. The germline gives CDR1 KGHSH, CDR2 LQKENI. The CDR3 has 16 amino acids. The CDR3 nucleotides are TGTGCCAGCTCACCAGAGTGGTTGACAGGCTCCTACGAGCAGTACTTC. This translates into CASSPEWLTGSYEQYF.

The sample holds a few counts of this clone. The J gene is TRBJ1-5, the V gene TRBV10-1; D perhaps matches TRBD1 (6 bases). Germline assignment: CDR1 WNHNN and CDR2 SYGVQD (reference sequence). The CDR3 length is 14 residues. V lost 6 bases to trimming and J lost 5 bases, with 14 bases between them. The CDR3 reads CASSLGAADQPQHF. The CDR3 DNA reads TGCGCCAGCAGCTTGGGGGCCGCCGATCAGCCCCAGCATTTT.

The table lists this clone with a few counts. The CDR3, as DNA: TGTGCCAGCAACCCCAACCCGAACACTGAAGCTTTCTTT. This sequence encodes CASNPNPNTEAFF. This chain uses TRBV2 with TRBJ1-1; D gene ambiguous. This CDR3 region has 13 residues. CDR1 is SNHLY and CDR2 is FYNNEI in the germline V gene. Trimming removed 7 bases at V and 1 base at J, with 10 bases between.

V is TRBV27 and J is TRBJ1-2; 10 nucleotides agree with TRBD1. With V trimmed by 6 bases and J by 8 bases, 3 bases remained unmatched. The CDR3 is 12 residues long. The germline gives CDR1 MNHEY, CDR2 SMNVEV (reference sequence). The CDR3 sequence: CASRTGGWGYTF. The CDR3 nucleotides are TGTGCCAGCAGGACAGGGGGCTGGGGCTACACCTTC.

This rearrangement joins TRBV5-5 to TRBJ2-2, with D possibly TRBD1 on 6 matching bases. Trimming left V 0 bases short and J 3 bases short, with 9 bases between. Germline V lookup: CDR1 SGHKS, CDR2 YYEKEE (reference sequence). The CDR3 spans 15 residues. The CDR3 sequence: CASSLETGDTGELFF. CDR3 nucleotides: TGTGCCAGCAGCTTGGAGACAGGAGACACCGGGGAGCTGTTTTTT.

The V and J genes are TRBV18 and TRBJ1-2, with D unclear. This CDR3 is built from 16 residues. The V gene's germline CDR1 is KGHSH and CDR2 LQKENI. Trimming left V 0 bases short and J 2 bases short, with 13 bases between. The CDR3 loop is CASSPPSRTENYGYTF. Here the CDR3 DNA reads TGTGCCAGCTCACCACCGAGTCGGACGGAAAACTATGGCTACACCTTC.

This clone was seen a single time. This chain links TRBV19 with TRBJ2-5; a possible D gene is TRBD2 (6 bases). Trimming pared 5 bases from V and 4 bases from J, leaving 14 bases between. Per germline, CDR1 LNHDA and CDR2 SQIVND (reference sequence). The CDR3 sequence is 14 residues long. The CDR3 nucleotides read TGTGCCAGTAGTGCTCGGGACTTCATAGAGACCCAGTACTTC. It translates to CASSARDFIETQYF.

CDR3 residues: CASREGQGATDTQYF. CDR3 sequence (DNA): TGTGCCAGTAGGGAGGGACAGGGAGCCACAGATACGCAGTATTTT. The chain couples TRBV19 to TRBJ2-3, with 9 bases fitting TRBD1. The CDR3 totals 15 residues. V lost 6 bases to trimming and J lost 2 bases; unmatched junction nucleotides: 6. CDR1 and CDR2 from the germline V gene are LNHDA and SQIVND (reference sequence).

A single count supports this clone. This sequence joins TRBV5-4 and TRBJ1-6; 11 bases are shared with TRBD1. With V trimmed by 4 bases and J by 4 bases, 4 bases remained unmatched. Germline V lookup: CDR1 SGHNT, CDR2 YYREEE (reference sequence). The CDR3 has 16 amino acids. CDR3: CASSPGTGGYNSPLHF. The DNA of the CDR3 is TGTGCCAGCAGCCCGGGGACAGGGGGTTATAATTCACCCCTCCACTTT.

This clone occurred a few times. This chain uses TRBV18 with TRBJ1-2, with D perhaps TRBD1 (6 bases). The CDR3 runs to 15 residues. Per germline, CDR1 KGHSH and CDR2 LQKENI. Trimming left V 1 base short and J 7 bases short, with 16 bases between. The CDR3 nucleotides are TGTGCCAGCTCACCACTGGACAGTGGAGGGCTTGGCTACACCTTC. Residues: CASSPLDSGGLGYTF.

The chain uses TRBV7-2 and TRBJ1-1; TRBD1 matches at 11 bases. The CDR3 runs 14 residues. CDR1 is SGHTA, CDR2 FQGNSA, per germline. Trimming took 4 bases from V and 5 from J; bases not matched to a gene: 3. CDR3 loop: CASSSGQGVTEAFF. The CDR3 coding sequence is TGTGCCAGCAGCTCGGGACAGGGGGTAACTGAAGCTTTCTTT.

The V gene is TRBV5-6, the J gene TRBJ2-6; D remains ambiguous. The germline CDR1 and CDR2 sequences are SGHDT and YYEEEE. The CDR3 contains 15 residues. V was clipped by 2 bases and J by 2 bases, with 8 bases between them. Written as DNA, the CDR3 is TGTGCCAGCAGCTTCACTTACACTGGGGCCAACGTCCTGACTTTC. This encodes CASSFTYTGANVLTF.